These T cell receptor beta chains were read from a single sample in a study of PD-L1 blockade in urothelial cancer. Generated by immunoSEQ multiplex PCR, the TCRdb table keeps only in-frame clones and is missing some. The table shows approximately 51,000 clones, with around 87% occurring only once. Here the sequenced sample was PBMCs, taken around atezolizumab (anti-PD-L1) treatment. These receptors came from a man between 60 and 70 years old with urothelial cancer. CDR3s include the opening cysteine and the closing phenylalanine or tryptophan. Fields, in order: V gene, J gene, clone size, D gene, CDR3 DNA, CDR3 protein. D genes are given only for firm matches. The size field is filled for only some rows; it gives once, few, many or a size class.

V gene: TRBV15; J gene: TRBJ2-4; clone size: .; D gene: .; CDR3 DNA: TGTGCCACCAGCAGAAGGGGGACTAACGAAAACATTCAGTACTTC; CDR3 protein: CATSRRGTNENIQYF
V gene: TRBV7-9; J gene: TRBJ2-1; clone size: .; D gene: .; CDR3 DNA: TGTGCCAGCAGCAGGGCAACAGGGATATACAATGAGCAGTTCTTC; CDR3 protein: CASSRATGIYNEQFF
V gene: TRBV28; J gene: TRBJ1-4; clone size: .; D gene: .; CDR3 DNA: TGTGCCAGCAGTTTCCCAGGGACTAATGAAAAACTGTTTTTT; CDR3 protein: CASSFPGTNEKLFF
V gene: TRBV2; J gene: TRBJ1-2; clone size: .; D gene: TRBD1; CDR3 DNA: TGTGCCAGCAGTCGAGGACAGGGCGCGTTCCTTACCTTC; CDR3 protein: CASSRGQGAFLTF
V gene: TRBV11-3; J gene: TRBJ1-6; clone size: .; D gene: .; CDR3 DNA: TGTGCCAGCAGCCGCGGGGAGGGGAATTCACCCCTCCACTTT; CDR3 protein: CASSRGEGNSPLHF
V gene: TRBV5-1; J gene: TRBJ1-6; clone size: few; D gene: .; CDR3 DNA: TGCGCCAGCAGCTTGGGTAGTAACTCCTATAATTCACCCCTCCACTTT; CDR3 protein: CASSLGSNSYNSPLHF
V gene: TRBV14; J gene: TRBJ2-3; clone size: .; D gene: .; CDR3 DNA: TGTGCCAGCAGCCAAGCAGTCTCGCTCAGGCCTAGCACAGATACGCAGTATTTT; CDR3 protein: CASSQAVSLRPSTDTQYF
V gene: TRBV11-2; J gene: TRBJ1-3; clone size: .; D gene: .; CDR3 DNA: TGTGCCAGCAGCTTAGGCGTCACCGGAAACACCATATATTTT; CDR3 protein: CASSLGVTGNTIYF
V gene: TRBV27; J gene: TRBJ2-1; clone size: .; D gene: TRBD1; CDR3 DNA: TGTGCCAGCAGTGCCCGGGACAGGGGACTAATTGAGCAGTTCTTC; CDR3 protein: CASSARDRGLIEQFF
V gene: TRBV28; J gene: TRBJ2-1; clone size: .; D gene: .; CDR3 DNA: TGTGCCAGCACCCCCCCCAGCAGGTACAATGAGCAGTTCTTC; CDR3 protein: CASTPPSRYNEQFF
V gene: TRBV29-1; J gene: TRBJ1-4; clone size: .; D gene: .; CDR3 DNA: TGCAGCGTTCTACCTCCAAGGGGAAAACTGTTTTTT; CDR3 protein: CSVLPPRGKLFF
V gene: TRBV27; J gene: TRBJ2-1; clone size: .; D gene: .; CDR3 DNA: TGTGCCAGCAGTTTACCTAGCTCCTCAGCAAGCTCCTACAATGAGCAGTTCTTC; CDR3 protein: CASSLPSSSASSYNEQFF
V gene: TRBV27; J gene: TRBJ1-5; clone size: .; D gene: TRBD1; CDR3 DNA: TGTGCCAGCAGCGCCAACCGGGACAGTTACAATCAGCCCCAGCATTTT; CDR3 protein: CASSANRDSYNQPQHF
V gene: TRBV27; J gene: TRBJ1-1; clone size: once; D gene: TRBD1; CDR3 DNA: TGTGCCAGCAGTCCTGGGACAGAGAACACTGAAGCTTTCTTT; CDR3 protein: CASSPGTENTEAFF
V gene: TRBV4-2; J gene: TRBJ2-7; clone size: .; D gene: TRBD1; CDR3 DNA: TGTGCCAGCGGTCGGACAGGGGGCTCCTACGAGCAGTACTTC; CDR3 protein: CASGRTGGSYEQYF
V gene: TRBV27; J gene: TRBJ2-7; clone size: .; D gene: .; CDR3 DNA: TGTGCCAGCAGTTGGGCTGCCTCCTACGAGCAGTACTTC; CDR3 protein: CASSWAASYEQYF
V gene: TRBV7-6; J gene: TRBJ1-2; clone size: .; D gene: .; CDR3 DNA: TGTGCCAGCAGCTTCCAATCCGGCGGGCACCCCTGGCACTATGGCTACACCTTC; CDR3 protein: CASSFQSGGHPWHYGYTF
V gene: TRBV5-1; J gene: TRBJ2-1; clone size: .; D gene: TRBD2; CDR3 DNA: TGCGCCAGCAGCACGCGGGAGGGTGACGGGAATGAGCAGTTCTTC; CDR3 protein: CASSTREGDGNEQFF
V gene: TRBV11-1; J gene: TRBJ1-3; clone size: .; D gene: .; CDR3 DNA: TGTGCCAGCAGCTTAGCCGGGATCTCTGGAAACACCATATATTTT; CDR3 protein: CASSLAGISGNTIYF
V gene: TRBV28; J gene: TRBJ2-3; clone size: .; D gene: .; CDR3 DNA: TGTGCCAGCAGTATAGGGACACTCAGCACAGATACGCAGTATTTT; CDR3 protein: CASSIGTLSTDTQYF
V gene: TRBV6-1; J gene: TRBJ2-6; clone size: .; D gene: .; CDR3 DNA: TGTGCCAGCAGTGACTTGGGCGCTGGGGCCAACGTCCTGACTTTC; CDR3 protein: CASSDLGAGANVLTF
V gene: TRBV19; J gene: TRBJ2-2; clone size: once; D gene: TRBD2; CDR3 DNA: TGTGCCAGTAGTCCGCCCTCAAGGACTAGCGGGATCTCCGGGGAGCTGTTTTTT; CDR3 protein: CASSPPSRTSGISGELFF
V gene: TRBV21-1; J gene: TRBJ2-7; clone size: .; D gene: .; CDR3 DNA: TGTGCCAGCAGCTTCCACTCTAGCGCGGTGACCTACGAGCAGTACTTC; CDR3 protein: CASSFHSSAVTYEQYF
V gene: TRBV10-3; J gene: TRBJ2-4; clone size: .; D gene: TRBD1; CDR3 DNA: TGTGCCATTCAACCGGGACAGGCCGGCATTCAGTACTTC; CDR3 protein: CAIQPGQAGIQYF
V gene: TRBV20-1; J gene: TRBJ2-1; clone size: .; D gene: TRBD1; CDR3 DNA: TGCAGTGCTAGCACAGGGGCTGAGCAGTTCTTC; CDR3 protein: CSASTGAEQFF
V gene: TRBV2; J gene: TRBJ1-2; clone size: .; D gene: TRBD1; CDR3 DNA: TGTGCCAGCACCCCAGGGGGGCTTTCTCCTAACTATGGCTACACCTTC; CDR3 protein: CASTPGGLSPNYGYTF
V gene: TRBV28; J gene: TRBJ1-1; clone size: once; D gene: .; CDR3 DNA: TGTGCCAGCAGTTTGGAGAGCATGAACACTGAAGCTTTCTTT; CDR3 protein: CASSLESMNTEAFF
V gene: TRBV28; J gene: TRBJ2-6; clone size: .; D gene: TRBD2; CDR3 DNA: TGTGCCAGCAATGGGGGGGGGACTGGGGCCAACGTCCTGACTTTC; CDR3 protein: CASNGGGTGANVLTF
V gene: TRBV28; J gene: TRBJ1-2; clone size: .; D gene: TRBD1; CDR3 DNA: TGTGCCAGCAGTCCCGACAGGGGCTGGGCTTTGGGTGGCTACACCTTC; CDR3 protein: CASSPDRGWALGGYTF
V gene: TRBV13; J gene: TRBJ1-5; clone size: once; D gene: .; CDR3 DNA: TGTGCCAGCAGCTTTTCGGGGATCGCCTCGTCCCAGCATTTT; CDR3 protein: CASSFSGIASSQHF
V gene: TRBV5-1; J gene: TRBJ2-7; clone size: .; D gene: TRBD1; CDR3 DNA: TGCGCCAGCAGCTTGGGACAGGGCGGCTACGAGCAGTACTTC; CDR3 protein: CASSLGQGGYEQYF
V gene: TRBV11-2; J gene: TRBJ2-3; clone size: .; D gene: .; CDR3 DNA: TGTGCCAGCAGCTTATACCCAGGGGACGCAGATACGCAGTATTTT; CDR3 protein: CASSLYPGDADTQYF
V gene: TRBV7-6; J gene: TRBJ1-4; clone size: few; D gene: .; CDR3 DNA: TGTGCCAGCAGCTTAAGTTGGGGGCCGAGTGAAAAACTGTTTTTT; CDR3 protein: CASSLSWGPSEKLFF
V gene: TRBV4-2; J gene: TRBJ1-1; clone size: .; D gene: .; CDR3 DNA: TGTGCCAGCAGCCAAGCTACCGGGAGTAGGTACACTGAAGCTTTCTTT; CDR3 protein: CASSQATGSRYTEAFF
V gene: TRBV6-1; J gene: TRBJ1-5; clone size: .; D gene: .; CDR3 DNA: TGTGCCAGCAGTGAACTTGGCAGGTCTCCATCTCCCCAGCATTTT; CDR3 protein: CASSELGRSPSPQHF
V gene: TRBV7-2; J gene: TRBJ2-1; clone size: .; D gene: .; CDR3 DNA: TGTGCCAGCAGCTTGAGCCCGGGAGCCTACAATGAGCAGTTCTTC; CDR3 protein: CASSLSPGAYNEQFF
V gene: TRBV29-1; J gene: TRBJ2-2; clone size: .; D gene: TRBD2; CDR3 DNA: TGCAGCGTTGAAGTACTAGCGGGGGGGGTTATGGAGCTGTTTTTT; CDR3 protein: CSVEVLAGGVMELFF
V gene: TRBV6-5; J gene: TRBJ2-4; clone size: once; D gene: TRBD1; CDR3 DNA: TGTGCCAGCAGTTACAGCGGACAGGGCGGCATTCAGTACTTC; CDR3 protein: CASSYSGQGGIQYF
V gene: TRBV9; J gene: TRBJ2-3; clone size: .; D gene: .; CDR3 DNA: TGTGCCAGCAGCAAACTAACCAGAGGCACAGATACGCAGTATTTT; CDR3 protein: CASSKLTRGTDTQYF
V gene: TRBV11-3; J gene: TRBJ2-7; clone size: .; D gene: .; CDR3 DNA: TGTGCCAGCAGTGGTCGGGGATCCGGCGAGCAGTACTTC; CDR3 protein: CASSGRGSGEQYF
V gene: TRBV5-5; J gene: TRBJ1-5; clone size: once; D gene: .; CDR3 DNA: TGTGCCAGCAGCTTGCTTTGGAGTATCCAGGGCCAGCCCCAGCATTTT; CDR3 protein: CASSLLWSIQGQPQHF
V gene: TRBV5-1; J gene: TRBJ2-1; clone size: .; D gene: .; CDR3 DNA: TGCGCCAGCAGCCAGTTACGTGATGAGCAGTTCTTC; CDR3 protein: CASSQLRDEQFF
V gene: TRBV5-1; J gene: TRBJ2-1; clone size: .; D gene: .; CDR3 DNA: TGCGCCAGCAGCTTCGTCGGCTACAATGAGCAGTTCTTC; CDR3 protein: CASSFVGYNEQFF
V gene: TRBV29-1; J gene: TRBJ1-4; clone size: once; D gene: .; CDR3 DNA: TGCAGCCATCTTGGCAGGAATGAAAAACTGTTTTTT; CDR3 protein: CSHLGRNEKLFF
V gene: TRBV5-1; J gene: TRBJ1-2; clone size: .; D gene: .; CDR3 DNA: TGCGCCAGCAGCTTGGAATCGGGGTTCGGCTATGGCTACACCTTC; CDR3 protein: CASSLESGFGYGYTF
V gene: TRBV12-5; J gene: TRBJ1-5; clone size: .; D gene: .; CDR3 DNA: TGTGCTAGTGCCCCGGACAGTCATCAGCCCCAGCATTTT; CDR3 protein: CASAPDSHQPQHF
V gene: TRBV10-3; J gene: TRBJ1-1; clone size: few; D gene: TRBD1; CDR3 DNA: TGTGCCATCACCAGGGACAGTCGGCAGAGCGCTGAAGCTTTCTTT; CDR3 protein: CAITRDSRQSAEAFF
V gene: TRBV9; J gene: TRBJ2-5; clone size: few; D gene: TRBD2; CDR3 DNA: TGTGCCAGCAGCGTAGGTTCGGGGGGACTTGGGACCCAGTACTTC; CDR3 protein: CASSVGSGGLGTQYF
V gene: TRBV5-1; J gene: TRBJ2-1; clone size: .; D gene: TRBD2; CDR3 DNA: TGCGCCAGCAGCTTGGGGACGGGACTAGCGGGAGGGTACAATGAGCAGTTCTTC; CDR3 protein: CASSLGTGLAGGYNEQFF
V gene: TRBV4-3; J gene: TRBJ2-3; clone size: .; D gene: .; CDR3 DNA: TGCGCCAGCAGCCAAGACCTTCGCGGGGCTAGCACAGATACGCAGTATTTT; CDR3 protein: CASSQDLRGASTDTQYF
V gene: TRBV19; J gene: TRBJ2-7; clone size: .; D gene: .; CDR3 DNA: TGTGCCAGTAGTGAGGCAGGGTACAACGAGCAGTACTTC; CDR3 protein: CASSEAGYNEQYF
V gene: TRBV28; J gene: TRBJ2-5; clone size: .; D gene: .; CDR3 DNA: TGTGCCAGCAGTTTTCGGGTTGGAGAGACCCAGTACTTC; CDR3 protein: CASSFRVGETQYF
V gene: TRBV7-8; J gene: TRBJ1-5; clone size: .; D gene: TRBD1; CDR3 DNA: TGTGCCAGCAGCTTCCGGGCAGGGGGGCGGGAGCCCCAGCATTTT; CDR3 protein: CASSFRAGGREPQHF
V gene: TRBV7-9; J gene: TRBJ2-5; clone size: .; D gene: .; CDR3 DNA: TGTGCCAGCAGCTTCTGGGGAGGAGAGACCCAGTACTTC; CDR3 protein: CASSFWGGETQYF
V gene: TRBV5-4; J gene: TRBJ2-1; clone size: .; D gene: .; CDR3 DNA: TGTGCCAGCAGTTGGAGGGGGGGGCTCACTGAGCAGTTCTTC; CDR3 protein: CASSWRGGLTEQFF
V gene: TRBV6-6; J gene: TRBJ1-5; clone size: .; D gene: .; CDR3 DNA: TGTGCCAGCAGTGGAACCGGAGGAGGAGATCAGCCCCAGCATTTT; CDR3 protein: CASSGTGGGDQPQHF
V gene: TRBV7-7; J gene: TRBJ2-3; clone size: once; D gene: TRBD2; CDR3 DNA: TGTGCTAGCAGCTCGGGACTAGCGGGCGCCACAGATACGCAGTATTTT; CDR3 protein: CASSSGLAGATDTQYF
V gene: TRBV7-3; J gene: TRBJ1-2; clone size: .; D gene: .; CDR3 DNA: TGTGCCAGCAGCTTAAGAGGTGACAGAGGCGGTGGCTACACCTTC; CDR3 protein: CASSLRGDRGGGYTF
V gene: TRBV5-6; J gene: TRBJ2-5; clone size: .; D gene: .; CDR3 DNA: TGTGCCAGCAGTTCCGCCGGGAGTGGAGGGGAGACCCAGTACTTC; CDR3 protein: CASSSAGSGGETQYF
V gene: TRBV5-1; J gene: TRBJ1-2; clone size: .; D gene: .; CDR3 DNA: TGCGCCAGCAGCTTGATCGGGGGTAGCATCTATGGCTACACCTTC; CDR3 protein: CASSLIGGSIYGYTF